This TCR beta chain was obtained from a study of CD8 T cells in Susac syndrome. The CDR3 length is 17 residues. Losses at the gene ends were 1 base for V and 4 bases for J; bases not matched to a gene: 9. Germline values: CDR1 SGHTA, CDR2 FQGNSA. With random hexamers, reverse transcription was performed on roughly 0.5 to 1 ug of RNA. Across 54 Vbeta and 13 Jbeta, TCR beta CDR3 was amplified with immunoSEQ multiplex PCR. TCRdb re-called the immunoSEQ multiplex PCR reads through MiXCR, storing one row per CDR3 protein. The repertoire holds about 47,000 distinct CDR3 sequences, 92% seen once, with less than 0.55% in the top ten. From blood CD8+ and CD4+ T cells, TCR beta sequences were generated.

This TCR was sampled from a human donor in good health. What was sequenced was CD8+ T cells from PBMCs. The chain carries TRBV7-2 and TRBJ1-2; TRBD1 aligns across 10 bases. The DNA for the CDR3 is TGTGCCAGCAGCTTAGACCGGGGACAGGGGTTCCCCTATGGCTACACCTTC. Translated: CASSLDRGQGFPYGYTF.